The clone carrying this T cell receptor beta chain was detected only a few times. The target antigen is unknown. The sample comes from a study of T cell responses to AZD1222 COVID-19 vaccine. Whole-study results and caveats: With dominance at 160-218 and 743-854, vaccine-associated CD4 TCRs spanned spike. Of the AZD1222 recipients, only 5 to 7 were seropositive at baseline. Researchers took repertoire samples only after the peak T cell response had come. Females outnumbered males among donors, who were mostly white British; clonal diversity was possibly underestimated.

The length of the CDR3 is 12 residues. Only in-frame clones appear in the TCRdb table, and some are missing; sequencing was by immunoSEQ multiplex PCR. The table has about 79,000 clones, 70% to 90% seen once; the top ten hold about 20%. This sequence originates from an adult in good health. The starting material was peripheral blood, obtained on day 0 of AZD1222 vaccination. The chain couples TRBV21-1 to TRBJ1-3; the D call in the table, TRBD1, was not verified against the DNA. TRBV21-1 is classified as a pseudogene. The CDR3: CASSPQASTIYF. The CDR3 DNA sequence: TGTGCCAGCAGTCCTCAGGCCAGCACCATATATTTT.